This TCR beta chain appears in the sequencing data of a study of identical twins. TCRdb reprocessed the 5' RACE reads via MiXCR and lists one record per CDR3 protein. The table shows approximately 670,000 distinct CDR3 sequences, with over 5% occurring only once. Only healthy Caucasians were enrolled as donors. As to this clonotype: Its antigen is not identified.

Study results and limitations: Sequences that were beta out-of-frame showed weaker excess twin sharing. Partly confounded zero-insertion analyses could result from invariant MAIT and iNKT cells. There were fewer insertions in abundant cord blood beta clonotypes, but memory repertoires showed no such pattern.

The CDR3 has 12 amino acids. Looked up from germline, CDR1 is GTSNPN and CDR2 is SVGIG (reference sequence). V shed 4 bases, J shed 4 bases, and the junction held 2 bases outside the gene matches. The sequenced sample consisted of naive T cells sorted from blood. The receptor was isolated from a man in his late teens or twenties in good health. J is TRBJ2-5 and V is TRBV30; 8 bases are shared with TRBD1. The CDR3 spells CAWTGGGETQYF. Written as DNA, the CDR3 is TGTGCCTGGACAGGGGGCGGAGAGACCCAGTACTTC.